Below are 29 T cell receptor beta chains sequenced from a single sample in a study of T cell responses to AZD1222 COVID-19 vaccine. TCRdb's table, derived via immunoSEQ multiplex PCR, lists solely in-frame clones and lacks some. The sample includes about 120,000 clones, about 90% of them seen just once. The sequencing used peripheral blood, collected on day 0 of AZD1222 vaccination. The receptors were sampled from an adult in good health.

This clone was seen once. This rearrangement joins TRBV6-5 to TRBJ1-5; D gene ambiguous. Germline assignment: CDR1 MNHEY and CDR2 SVGAGI. This CDR3 has 11 residues. V was cut by 6 bases and J by 3 bases, with 3 bases left in between. As DNA, the CDR3 is TGTGCCAGCAGCGACAATCAGCCCCAGCATTTT. Its protein product is CASSDNQPQHF.

The CDR3 is CASSERPQETQYF. The CDR3 bases are TGTGCCAGCAGTGAAAGGCCTCAAGAGACCCAGTACTTC. The V gene is TRBV2, the J gene TRBJ2-5; D unresolved. The CDR3 sequence is 13 residues long. Germline-derived CDR1 and CDR2 are SNHLY and FYNNEI. Trimming removed 2 bases from V and 2 bases from J, with 6 bases in between.

In its sample, this clone was seen once. The chain is built from TRBV14 and TRBJ2-5; D remains ambiguous. CDR1 is SGHDN, CDR2 FVKESK, per germline. Trimming cost V 4 bases and J 7 bases, with 10 bases left between them. This CDR3 region has 12 residues. The CDR3 coding sequence is TGTGCCAGCAGCCCCGGCGCCCTGACCCAGTACTTC. It yields the protein CASSPGALTQYF.

This rearrangement joins TRBV2 to TRBJ2-1, with 8 bases aligning to TRBD2. This CDR3 comprises 14 residues. Germline V lookup: CDR1 SNHLY, CDR2 FYNNEI. J lost 4 bases, V lost 6 bases, and 5 bases had no gene match. As DNA, the CDR3 is TGTGCCAGCAGGACTAGCGAGGTATACAATGAGCAGTTCTTC. It encodes CASRTSEVYNEQFF.

The chain combines TRBV6-6 with TRBJ2-1, with 16 bases lining up with TRBD2. This CDR3 spans 17 amino acids. The trim removed 6 bases at V and 6 bases at J, leaving 8 bases unmatched. CDR1 is MNHNY, CDR2 SVGAGI, per germline (reference sequence). In DNA, the CDR3 is TGTGCCAGCAGCCGAGGGACTAGCGGGAGGGCCTCCAATGAGCAGTTCTTC. Translated: CASSRGTSGRASNEQFF.

The rearrangement joins TRBV7-8 to TRBJ1-3, with 7 bases lining up with TRBD1. The CDR3 length is 16 residues. Germline trimming cut 5 bases from V and 0 bases from J; bases unmatched to any gene: 7. Germline values: CDR1 SGHVS, CDR2 FQNEAQ. CDR3 loop: CASSAKTGFSGNTIYF. CDR3 nucleotide sequence: TGTGCCAGCAGCGCCAAGACAGGGTTCTCTGGAAACACCATATATTTT.

The chain has TRBV18 and TRBJ1-5; weak D call: TRBD1 (5 bases). The germline CDR1 and CDR2 sequences are KGHSH and LQKENI. The CDR3 covers 16 residues. V was cut by 2 bases and J by 0 bases, with 11 bases left in between. The CDR3 region has the DNA TGTGCCAGCTCACCAGTAGGACATGTTAGCAATCAGCCCCAGCATTTT. Translated: CASSPVGHVSNQPQHF.

This clone was counted once. This chain links TRBV29-1 with TRBJ2-7; no reliable D call. The ends were cut back, 4 bases at V and 3 bases at J, with 13 bases in the middle. This CDR3 comprises 13 residues. CDR1 SQVTM and CDR2 ANQGSEA come from the germline V gene. CDR3: CSVVLHRNYEQYF. Written as DNA, the CDR3 is TGCAGCGTTGTCTTACACCGGAACTACGAGCAGTACTTC.

The chain is built from TRBV6-6 and TRBJ2-2, with 10 bases fitting TRBD1. Losses at the gene ends were 6 bases for V and 3 bases for J; bases not matched to a gene: 4. The CDR3 runs 15 residues. The germline V gene encodes CDR1 MNHNY and CDR2 SVGAGI (reference sequence). DNA of the CDR3: TGTGCCAGCAGGGAGACAGGGGGCTACACCGGGGAGCTGTTTTTT. It encodes CASRETGGYTGELFF.

The chain carries TRBV27 and TRBJ2-7; 9 bases line up with TRBD1. Per germline, CDR1 MNHEY and CDR2 SMNVEV (reference sequence). This CDR3 contains 14 residues. Trimming removed 5 bases from V and 6 bases from J; junction bases left unmatched: 8. The CDR3 DNA is TGTGCCAGCAGTCCCAGACAGGGGGTTGCCGAGCAGTACTTC. It is translated as CASSPRQGVAEQYF.

The rearrangement joins TRBV27 to TRBJ1-4; no clear D gene. Germline values: CDR1 MNHEY, CDR2 SMNVEV (reference sequence). Trimming stripped 2 bases from V and 0 bases from J, with 7 bases between. The CDR3 totals 15 residues. CDR3 coding DNA: TGTGCCAGCAGTTTAAGGTCCACAACTAATGAAAAACTGTTTTTT. Translation: CASSLRSTTNEKLFF.

V usage is TRBV14 and J usage is TRBJ1-1; weak D call: TRBD1 (5 bases). The CDR3 covers 15 residues. V was shortened by 1 base and J by 3 bases, with 12 bases between the two germline ends. The germline CDR1 and CDR2 sequences are SGHDN and FVKESK. CDR3 sequence (DNA): TGTGCCAGCAGCCAAGTAGGGGTTCCATACACTGAAGCTTTCTTT. Translating it yields CASSQVGVPYTEAFF. Combining the CDR3 with reference TRBV14 and TRBJ1-1 gives the whole variable domain EAGVTQFPSHSVIEKGQTVTLRCDPISGHDNLYWYRRVMGKEIKFLLHFVKESKQDESGMPNNRFLAERTGGTYSTLKVQPAELEDSGVYFCASSQVGVPYTEAFFGQGTRLTVV.

CDR3 nucleotide sequence: TGCGCCAGCAGCCAAGAGGTCAGGGTCAATGAAAAACTGTTTTTT. Amino acid sequence: CASSQEVRVNEKLFF. The J gene is TRBJ1-4, the V gene TRBV4-1; a weak D match, TRBD1 (5 bases). V lost 0 bases, J lost 5 bases, and 10 bases lay in between. Germline loops: CDR1 MGHRA, CDR2 YSYEKL. This CDR3 contains 15 residues.

The chain carries TRBV10-3 and TRBJ1-6, with a weak D call TRBD1 (5 bases). CDR3 size: 13 residues. CDR1 is ENHRY, CDR2 SYGVKD, per germline. V lost 8 bases to trimming and J lost 6 bases, with 11 bases between them. This chain's CDR3 is CAIRGQGNSPLHF. The CDR3, as DNA: TGTGCCATCCGGGGTCAGGGTAATTCACCCCTCCACTTT.

The V and J genes are TRBV18 and TRBJ1-2, with TRBD1 matching over 8 bases. The CDR3 length is 15 residues. The J segment lost 3 bases and the V segment lost 3 bases, leaving 6 bases of the junction unmatched. From germline, CDR1 is KGHSH and CDR2 LQKENI. CDR3 coding DNA: TGTGCCAGCTCACCTATCCCAGGGGGCGACTATGGCTACACCTTC. It translates to CASSPIPGGDYGYTF. Based on the CDR3 plus reference TRBV18 and TRBJ1-2, the full variable domain is NAGVMQNPRHLVRRRGQEARLRCSPMKGHSHVYWYRQLPEEGLKFMVYLQKENIIDESGMPKERFSAEFPKEGPSILRIQQVVRGDSAAYFCASSPIPGGDYGYTFGSGTRLTVV.

The rearrangement uses TRBV7-9 and TRBJ2-2; weak D call: TRBD2 (5 bases). The CDR3 runs 19 residues. Germline V lookup: CDR1 SEHNR, CDR2 FQNEAQ (reference sequence). Trimming took 2 bases from V and 0 from J, leaving 19 bases between them. In DNA, the CDR3 is TGTGCCAGCAGCTTAAAAAGAGCCCAGCGGCGATCGAACACCGGGGAGCTGTTTTTT. The encoded protein is CASSLKRAQRRSNTGELFF.

Only one count was recorded for this clone. The rearrangement joins TRBV7-9 to TRBJ1-1; TRBD1 matches 7 bases. The V gene end was trimmed by 7 bases and the J gene end by 0 bases; junction bases not matched to a gene: 11. Germline V CDR1 and CDR2: SEHNR, FQNEAQ (reference sequence). The CDR3 length is 16 residues. The CDR3 bases are TGTGCCAGCACCTACACCGGGACAGTCATGAACACTGAAGCTTTCTTT. Translated: CASTYTGTVMNTEAFF.

This clone has a handful of counts. V gene TRBV6-5 combines with J gene TRBJ1-6, with TRBD1 matching 7 bases. Germline loops: CDR1 MNHEY, CDR2 SVGAGI. Germline trimming cut 6 bases from V and 9 bases from J; bases unmatched to any gene: 2. The CDR3 extends over 12 amino acids. CDR3 region: CASSRQGSPLHF. The CDR3, as DNA: TGTGCCAGCAGCAGACAGGGTTCACCCCTCCACTTT.

V usage is TRBV19 and J usage is TRBJ2-3, with D tentatively TRBD1 (5 bases). The CDR3 runs to 15 residues. With 8 bases removed from V and 1 base from J, the gap between germline ends came to 16 bases. Germline V CDR1 and CDR2: LNHDA, SQIVND (reference sequence). The CDR3 nucleotides read TGTGCCAGTCGGATCGGGCCCAGGGGCACAGATACGCAGTATTTT. Its translation is CASRIGPRGTDTQYF. Variable domain in full (rest from reference TRBV19 and TRBJ2-3): DGGITQSPKYLFRKEGQNVTLSCEQNLNHDAMYWYRQDPGQGLRLIYYSQIVNDFQKGDIAEGYSVSREKKESFPLTVTSAQKNPTAFYLCASRIGPRGTDTQYFGPGTRLTVL.

This chain links TRBV2 with TRBJ2-7, with 8 positions matching TRBD1. Germline CDR1 and CDR2: SNHLY and FYNNEI. With 5 bases clipped from V and 7 bases from J, the junction kept 16 bases outside the gene matches. CDR3 length: 16 amino acids. In DNA, the CDR3 is TGTGCCAGCAGTATGGTTCCGGGACAGGCAATGCGGGAGCAGTACTTC. Translating gives CASSMVPGQAMREQYF. Full variable domain (remainder filled in from reference TRBV2 and TRBJ2-7): EPEVTQTPSHQVTQMGQEVILRCVPISNHLYFYWYRQILGQKVEFLVSFYNNEISEKSEIFDDQFSVERPDGSNFTLKIRSTKLEDSAMYFCASSMVPGQAMREQYFGPGTRLTVT.

The J gene is TRBJ2-1, the V gene TRBV5-6; a possible D gene is TRBD2 (6 bases). The V gene lost 1 base and the J gene lost 10 bases, with 18 bases spanning the gap. The CDR3 sequence is 15 residues long. From germline, CDR1 is SGHDT and CDR2 YYEEEE. The CDR3 coding sequence is TGTGCCAGCAGCTTGCTGGGGCTAGCGCGAGGAGAGCAGTTCTTC. It encodes CASSLLGLARGEQFF. Full variable domain (missing parts from reference TRBV5-6 and TRBJ2-1): DAGVTQSPTHLIKTRGQQVTLRCSPKSGHDTVSWYQQALGQGPQFIFQYYEEEERQRGNFPDRFSGHQFPNYSSELNVNALLLGDSALYLCASSLLGLARGEQFFGPGTRLTVL.

The chain joins TRBV9 to TRBJ2-1; D is uncertain. The V and J ends lost 5 bases and 8 bases respectively, with 14 bases between them. Germline CDR1 SGDLS, CDR2 YYNGEE. The CDR3 is 13 amino acids. Here the CDR3 DNA reads TGTGCCAGCAGGAGTAGTGCGTCCGATGAGCAGTTCTTC. As protein: CASRSSASDEQFF.

The chain combines TRBV19 with TRBJ2-2; 8 nucleotides agree with TRBD1. This CDR3 contains 16 residues. Germline V gives CDR1 LNHDA, CDR2 SQIVND (reference sequence). Losses at the gene ends were 5 bases for V and 1 base for J; bases not matched to a gene: 6. The CDR3 is CASSFGGTGNTGELFF. CDR3 nucleotides: TGTGCCAGTAGTTTTGGTGGGACAGGGAACACCGGGGAGCTGTTTTTT.

The gene calls are TRBV27 and TRBJ2-4, with a possible D match to TRBD2 (6 bases). The germline CDR1 and CDR2 sequences are MNHEY and SMNVEV (reference sequence). The V end lost 2 bases, the J end lost 1 base, and 9 bases lay between the germline ends. The CDR3 consists of 15 residues. CDR3 protein: CASSLSGRAKNIQYF. DNA for the CDR3: TGTGCCAGCAGTTTAAGTGGGAGGGCCAAAAACATTCAGTACTTC.

This chain links TRBV3-1 (or the pseudogene TRBV3-2) with TRBJ1-1, with D perhaps TRBD1 (5 bases). The CDR3 contains 13 residues. Trimming stripped 0 bases from V and 13 bases from J, with 15 bases between. The germline V gene has CDR1 LGHDT and CDR2 YNNKEL (reference sequence). CDR3 sequence reads: CASSQDLVQEVFF. CDR3 DNA sequence: TGTGCCAGCAGCCAAGATTTAGTACAGGAGGTTTTCTTT.

The chain links TRBV6-5 to TRBJ2-7, with D perhaps given as TRBD1 or TRBD2 (5 bases each). Trimming cost V 5 bases and J 2 bases, with 16 bases left between them. Germline CDR1 and CDR2: MNHEY and SVGAGI. The CDR3 extends over 15 amino acids. The CDR3 nucleotides read TGTGCCAGCAGTCTCCCCCTAGAGGGGACCTACGAGCAGTACTTC. Translation gives CASSLPLEGTYEQYF.

The rearrangement joins TRBV6-5 to TRBJ2-1, with D possibly TRBD1 on 5 matching bases. With 7 bases removed from V and 2 bases from J, the gap between germline ends came to 15 bases. The germline V gene encodes CDR1 MNHEY and CDR2 SVGAGI. This CDR3 has 15 amino acids. As DNA, the CDR3 is TGTGCCAGCACTCCCCAGTCAGGGACCTACAATGAGCAGTTCTTC. Encoded protein: CASTPQSGTYNEQFF.

The V and J genes are TRBV7-8 and TRBJ2-1; 12 bases fit TRBD2. This CDR3 is 19 amino acids long. Germline values: CDR1 SGHVS, CDR2 FQNEAQ. The ends lost 5 bases at V and 1 base at J; junction bases unmatched: 12. The CDR3, as DNA: TGTGCCAGCAGCGCGGCCCACAGCGGGACTAGCGGGTCCTACAATGAGCAGTTCTTC. Translation: CASSAAHSGTSGSYNEQFF.

The chain links TRBV5-1 to TRBJ2-2, with 9 bases that match TRBD2. Germline lookup yields CDR1 SGHRS and CDR2 YFSETQ. This CDR3 region has 16 residues. V trimming: 5 bases; J trimming: 0 bases; junction bases outside the gene matches: 5. CDR3 amino acids: CASSAGGMANTGELFF. The CDR3 nucleotides read TGCGCCAGCAGTGCGGGGGGGATGGCGAACACCGGGGAGCTGTTTTTT.